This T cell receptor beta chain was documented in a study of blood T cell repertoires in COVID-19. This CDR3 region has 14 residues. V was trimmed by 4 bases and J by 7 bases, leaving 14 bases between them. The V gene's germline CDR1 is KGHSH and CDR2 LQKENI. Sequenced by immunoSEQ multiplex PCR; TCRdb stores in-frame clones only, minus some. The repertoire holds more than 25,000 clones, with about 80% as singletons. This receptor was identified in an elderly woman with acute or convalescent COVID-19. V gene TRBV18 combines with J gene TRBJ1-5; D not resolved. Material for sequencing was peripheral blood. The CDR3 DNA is TGTGCCAGCTCACACCTACGGGGTTACCAGCCCCAGCATTTT. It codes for CASSHLRGYQPQHF.